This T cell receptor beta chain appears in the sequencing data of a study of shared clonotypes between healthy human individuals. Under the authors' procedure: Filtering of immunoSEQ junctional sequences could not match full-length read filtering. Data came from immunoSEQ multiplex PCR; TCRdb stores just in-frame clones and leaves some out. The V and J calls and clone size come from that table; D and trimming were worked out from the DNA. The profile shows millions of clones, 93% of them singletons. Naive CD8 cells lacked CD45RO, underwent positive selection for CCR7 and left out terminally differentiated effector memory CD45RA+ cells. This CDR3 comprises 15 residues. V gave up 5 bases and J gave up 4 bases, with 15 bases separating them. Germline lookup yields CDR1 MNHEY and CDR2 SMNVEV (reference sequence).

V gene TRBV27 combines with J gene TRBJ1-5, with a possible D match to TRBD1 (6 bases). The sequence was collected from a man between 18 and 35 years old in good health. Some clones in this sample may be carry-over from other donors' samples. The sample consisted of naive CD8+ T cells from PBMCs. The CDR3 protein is CASSMRTALNQPQHF. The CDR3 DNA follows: TGTGCCAGCAGTATGAGGACAGCGCTTAATCAGCCCCAGCATTTT.